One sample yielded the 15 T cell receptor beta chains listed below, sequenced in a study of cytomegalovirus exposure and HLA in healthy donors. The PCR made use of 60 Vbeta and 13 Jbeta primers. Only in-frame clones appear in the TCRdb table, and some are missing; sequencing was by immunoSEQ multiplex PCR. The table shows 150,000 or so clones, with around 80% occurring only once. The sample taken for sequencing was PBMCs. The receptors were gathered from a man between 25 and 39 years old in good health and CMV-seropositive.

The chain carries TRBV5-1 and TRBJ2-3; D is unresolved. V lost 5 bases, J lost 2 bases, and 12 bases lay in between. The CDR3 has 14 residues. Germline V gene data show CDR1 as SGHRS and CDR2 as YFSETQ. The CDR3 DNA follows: TGCGCCAGCAGGCTGACAACCTCCACAGATACGCAGTATTTT. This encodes CASRLTTSTDTQYF.

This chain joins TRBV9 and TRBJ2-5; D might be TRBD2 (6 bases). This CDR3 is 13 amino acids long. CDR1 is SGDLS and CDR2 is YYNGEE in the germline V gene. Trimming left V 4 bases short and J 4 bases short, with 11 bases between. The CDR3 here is CASSTGDRETQYF. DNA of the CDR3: TGTGCCAGCAGCACGGGGGATCGAGAGACCCAGTACTTC.

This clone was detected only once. Here the CDR3 reads CASSLGQGGNEQFF. CDR3 nucleotide sequence: TGTGCCAGCAGTTTAGGACAGGGAGGAAATGAGCAGTTCTTC. The chain combines TRBV27 with TRBJ2-1; 8 bases align to TRBD1. Trimming took 2 bases from V and 7 from J; bases not matched to a gene: 4. Germline loops: CDR1 MNHEY, CDR2 SMNVEV (reference sequence). The CDR3 has 14 residues.

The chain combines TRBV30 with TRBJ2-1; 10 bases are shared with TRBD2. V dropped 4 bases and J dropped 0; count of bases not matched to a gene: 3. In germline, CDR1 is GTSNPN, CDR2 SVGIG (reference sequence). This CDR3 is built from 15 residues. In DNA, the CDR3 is TGTGCCTGGATGCCTAGCGGGAGCTCCTACAATGAGCAGTTCTTC. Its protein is CAWMPSGSSYNEQFF.

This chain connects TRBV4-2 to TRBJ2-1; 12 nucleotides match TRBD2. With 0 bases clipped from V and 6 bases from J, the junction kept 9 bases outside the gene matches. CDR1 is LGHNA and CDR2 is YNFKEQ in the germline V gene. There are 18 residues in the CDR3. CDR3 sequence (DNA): TGTGCCAGCAGCCAAGATAAGGGGCCTAGCGGGAGGGGCAATGAGCAGTTCTTC. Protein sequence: CASSQDKGPSGRGNEQFF.

CDR3 DNA: TGTGCCAGTAGCCTAGGTGCTAGCGGGAGTGCAGATACGCAGTATTTT. It codes for CASSLGASGSADTQYF. The chain has TRBV19 and TRBJ2-3; 10 bases match TRBD2. Looked up from germline, CDR1 is LNHDA and CDR2 is SQIVND (reference sequence). Germline trimming cut 6 bases from V and 4 bases from J; bases unmatched to any gene: 10. This CDR3 spans 16 amino acids.

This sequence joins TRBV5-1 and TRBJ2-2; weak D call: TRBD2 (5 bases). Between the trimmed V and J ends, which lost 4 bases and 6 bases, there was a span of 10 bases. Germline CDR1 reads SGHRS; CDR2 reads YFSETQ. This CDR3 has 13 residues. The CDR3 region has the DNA TGCGCCAGCAGCCCCGACTACTCCGGGGAGCTGTTTTTT. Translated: CASSPDYSGELFF.

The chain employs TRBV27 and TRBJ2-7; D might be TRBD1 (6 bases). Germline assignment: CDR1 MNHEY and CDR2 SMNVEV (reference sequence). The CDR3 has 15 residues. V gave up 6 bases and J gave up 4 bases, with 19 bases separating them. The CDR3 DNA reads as TGTGCCAGCAGATCTAAATACAGGGCGGAATACGAGCAGTACTTC. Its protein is CASRSKYRAEYEQYF.

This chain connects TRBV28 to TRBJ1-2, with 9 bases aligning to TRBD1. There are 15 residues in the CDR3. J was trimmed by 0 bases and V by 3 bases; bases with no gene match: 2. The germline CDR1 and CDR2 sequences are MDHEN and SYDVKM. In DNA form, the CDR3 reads TGTGCCAGCAGTTTTGGGACAGGGACTAACTATGGCTACACCTTC. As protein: CASSFGTGTNYGYTF.

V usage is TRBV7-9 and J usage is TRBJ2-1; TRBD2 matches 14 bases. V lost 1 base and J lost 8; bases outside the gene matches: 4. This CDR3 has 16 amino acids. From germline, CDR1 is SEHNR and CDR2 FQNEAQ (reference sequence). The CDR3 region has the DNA TGTGCCAGCAGCTTAGGAGGGACTAGCGGGAGCCATGAGCAGTTCTTC. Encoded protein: CASSLGGTSGSHEQFF.

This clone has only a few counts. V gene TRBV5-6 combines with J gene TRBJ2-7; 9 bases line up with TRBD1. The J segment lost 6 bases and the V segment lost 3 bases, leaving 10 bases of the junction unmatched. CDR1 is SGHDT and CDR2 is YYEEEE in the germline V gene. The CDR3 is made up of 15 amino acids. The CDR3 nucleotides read TGTGCCAGCAGCTCCTGGGACAGGGATATAGGCGAGCAGTACTTC. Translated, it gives CASSSWDRDIGEQYF.

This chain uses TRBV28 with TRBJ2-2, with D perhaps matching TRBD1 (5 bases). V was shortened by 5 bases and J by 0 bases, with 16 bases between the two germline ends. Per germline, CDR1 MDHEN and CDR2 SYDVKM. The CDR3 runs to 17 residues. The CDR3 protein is CASSPHDSLANTGELFF. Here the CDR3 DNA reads TGTGCCAGCAGTCCTCACGACAGTCTCGCGAACACCGGGGAGCTGTTTTTT.

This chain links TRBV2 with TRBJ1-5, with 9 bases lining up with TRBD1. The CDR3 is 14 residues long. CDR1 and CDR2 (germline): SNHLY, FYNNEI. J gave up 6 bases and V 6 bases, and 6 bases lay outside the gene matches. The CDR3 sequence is CASSETGGSQPQHF. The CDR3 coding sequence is TGTGCCAGCAGCGAAACAGGGGGCAGTCAGCCCCAGCATTTT.

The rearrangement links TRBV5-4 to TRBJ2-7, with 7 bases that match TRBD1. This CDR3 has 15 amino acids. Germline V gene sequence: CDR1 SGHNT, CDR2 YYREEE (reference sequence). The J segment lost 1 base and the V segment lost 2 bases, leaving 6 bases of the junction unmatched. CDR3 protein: CASSFGTARSYEQYF. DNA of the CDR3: TGTGCCAGCAGCTTTGGGACAGCCAGATCCTACGAGCAGTACTTC.

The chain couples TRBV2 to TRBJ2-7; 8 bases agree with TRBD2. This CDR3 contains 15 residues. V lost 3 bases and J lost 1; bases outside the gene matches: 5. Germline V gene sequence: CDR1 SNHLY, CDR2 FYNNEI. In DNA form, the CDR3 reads TGTGCCAGCAGTGACTTACTAGCGGATTCCTACGAGCAGTACTTC. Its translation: CASSDLLADSYEQYF.